The clone carrying this T cell receptor (beta chain) was counted between two and nine times. Its antigen is currently unknown. This CDR3 is built from 14 residues. V lost 6 bases to trimming and J lost 1 base; unmatched junction nucleotides: 5. Per the germline V gene, CDR1 is MDHEN and CDR2 is SYDVKM. This specimen belongs to a study of T-cell reconstitution after alpha-beta-depleted transplantation in children. General observations from the study: Several hundred expanded graft clones reportedly gave rise to the alpha-beta T cells present about two months after transplant. The authors attributed T-cell counts and diversity one year after transplant mostly to newly produced T cells. Some patients showed high day-60 TCRbeta diversity, which derived from surviving recipient T cells and thymic progenitors.

Unique molecular identifiers were used to barcode this TCRbeta library. One entry per CDR3 protein, called by TCRdb with MiXCR from the PCR reads. This sample has 700,000 or so distinct CDR3 sequences, with 10% to 15% found just once. Sequences were derived from PBMCs, sampled before TCRalphabeta/CD19-depleted stem cell transplant. The V call is TRBV28, the J call TRBJ2-7; 8 bases map to TRBD2. The source is a girl between 2 and 10 years old with congenital amegakaryocytic thrombocytopenia, due to receive a stem cell transplant. Here the CDR3 reads CASSPGGESYEQYF. In DNA form, the CDR3 reads TGTGCCAGCAGCCCCGGGGGGGAATCCTACGAGCAGTACTTC.